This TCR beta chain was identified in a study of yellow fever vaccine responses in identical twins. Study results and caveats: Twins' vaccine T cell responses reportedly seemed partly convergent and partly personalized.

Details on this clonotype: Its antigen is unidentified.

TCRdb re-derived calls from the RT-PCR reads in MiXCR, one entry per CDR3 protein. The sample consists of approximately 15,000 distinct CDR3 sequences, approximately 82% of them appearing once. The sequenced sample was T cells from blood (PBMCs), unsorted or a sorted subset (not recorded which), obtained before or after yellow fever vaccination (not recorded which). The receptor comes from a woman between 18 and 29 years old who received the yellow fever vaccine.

CDR3 protein: CASSQDAVHLSSYEQYF. In nucleotides, the CDR3 is TGTGCCAGCAGCCAAGATGCGGTACACTTAAGCTCCTACGAGCAGTACTTC. The rearrangement links TRBV14 to TRBJ2-7, with D hard to call. V gave up 0 bases and J gave up 0 bases, with 15 bases separating them. Germline V CDR1 and CDR2: SGHDN, FVKESK. The CDR3 runs to 17 residues.